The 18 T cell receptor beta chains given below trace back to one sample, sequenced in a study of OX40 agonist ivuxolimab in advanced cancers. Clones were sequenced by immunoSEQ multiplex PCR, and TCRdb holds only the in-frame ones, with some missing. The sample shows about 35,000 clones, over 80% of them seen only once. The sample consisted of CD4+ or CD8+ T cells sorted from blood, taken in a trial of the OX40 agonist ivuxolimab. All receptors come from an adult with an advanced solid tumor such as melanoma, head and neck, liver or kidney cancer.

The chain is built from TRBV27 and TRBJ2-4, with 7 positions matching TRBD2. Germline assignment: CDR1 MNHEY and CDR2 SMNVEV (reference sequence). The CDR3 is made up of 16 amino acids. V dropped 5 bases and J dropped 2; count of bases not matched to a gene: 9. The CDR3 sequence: CASSSGIPPTKNIQYF. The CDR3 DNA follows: TGTGCCAGCAGTAGCGGGATCCCACCTACCAAAAACATTCAGTACTTC.

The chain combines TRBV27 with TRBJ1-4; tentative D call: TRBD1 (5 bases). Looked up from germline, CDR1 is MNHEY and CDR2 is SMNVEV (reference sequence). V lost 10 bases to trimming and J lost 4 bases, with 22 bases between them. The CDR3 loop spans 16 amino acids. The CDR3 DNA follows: TGTGCCAACCTCTCGGGGGGAAGGACCTATAATGAAAAACTGTTTTTT. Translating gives CANLSGGRTYNEKLFF.

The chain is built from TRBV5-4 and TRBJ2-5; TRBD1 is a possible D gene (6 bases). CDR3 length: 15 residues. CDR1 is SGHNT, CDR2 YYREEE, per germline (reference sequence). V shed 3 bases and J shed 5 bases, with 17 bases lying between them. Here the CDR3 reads CASSSDYREMETQYF. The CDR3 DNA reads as TGTGCCAGCAGCTCCGATTACAGGGAAATGGAGACCCAGTACTTC.

The DNA of the CDR3 is TGCGCCAGCAGTCCAGATCAGCCCCAGCATTTT. It yields the protein CASSPDQPQHF. This chain connects TRBV23-1 to TRBJ1-5, with D uncertain. Being an ORF, TRBV23-1 has a function that is uncertain. This CDR3 spans 11 amino acids. Trimming shortened V by 4 bases and J by 5 bases, and 3 bases separated the two germline ends.

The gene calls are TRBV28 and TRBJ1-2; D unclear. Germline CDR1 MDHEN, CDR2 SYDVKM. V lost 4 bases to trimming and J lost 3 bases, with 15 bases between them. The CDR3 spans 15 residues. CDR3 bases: TGTGCCAGCAGTTCCCGCCAATCCCCGGACTATGGCTACACCTTC. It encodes CASSSRQSPDYGYTF.

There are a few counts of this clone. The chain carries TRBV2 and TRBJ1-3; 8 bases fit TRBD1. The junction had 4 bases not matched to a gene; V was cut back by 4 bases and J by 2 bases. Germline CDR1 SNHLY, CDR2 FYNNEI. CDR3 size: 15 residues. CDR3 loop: CASSGQGTTGNTIYF. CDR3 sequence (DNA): TGTGCCAGCAGTGGACAGGGGACAACTGGAAACACCATATATTTT.

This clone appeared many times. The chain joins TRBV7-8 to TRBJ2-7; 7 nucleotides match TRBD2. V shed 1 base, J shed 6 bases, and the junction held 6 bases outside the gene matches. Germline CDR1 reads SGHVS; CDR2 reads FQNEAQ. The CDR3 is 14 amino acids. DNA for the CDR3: TGTGCCAGCAGCTTAGGATCAACGGGAGGCGAGCAGTACTTC. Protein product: CASSLGSTGGEQYF.

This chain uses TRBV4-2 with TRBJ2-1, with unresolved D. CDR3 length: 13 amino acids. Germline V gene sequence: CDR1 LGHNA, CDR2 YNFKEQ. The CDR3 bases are TGTGCTAGACCCCGCAGCTCCTACAATGAGCAGTTCTTC. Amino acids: CARPRSSYNEQFF.

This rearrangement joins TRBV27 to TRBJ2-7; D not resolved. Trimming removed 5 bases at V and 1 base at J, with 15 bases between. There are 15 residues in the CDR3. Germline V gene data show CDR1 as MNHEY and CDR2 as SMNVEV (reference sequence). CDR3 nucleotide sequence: TGTGCCAGCAGTAGCTCTGACTCTCCTTCCTACGAGCAGTACTTC. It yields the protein CASSSSDSPSYEQYF.

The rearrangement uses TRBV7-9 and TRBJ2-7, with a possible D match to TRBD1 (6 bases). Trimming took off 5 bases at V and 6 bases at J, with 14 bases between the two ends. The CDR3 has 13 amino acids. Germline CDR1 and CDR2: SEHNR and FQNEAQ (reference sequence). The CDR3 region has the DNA TGTGCCAGCAGCCCCTGGGACACCGTCGAGCAGTACTTC. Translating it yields CASSPWDTVEQYF.

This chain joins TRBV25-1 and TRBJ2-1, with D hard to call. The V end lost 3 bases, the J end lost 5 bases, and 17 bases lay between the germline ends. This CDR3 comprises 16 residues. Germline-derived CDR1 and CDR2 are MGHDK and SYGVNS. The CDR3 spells CASSDKGTVDNNEQFF. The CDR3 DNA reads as TGTGCCAGCAGTGATAAGGGAACAGTCGATAACAATGAGCAGTTCTTC.

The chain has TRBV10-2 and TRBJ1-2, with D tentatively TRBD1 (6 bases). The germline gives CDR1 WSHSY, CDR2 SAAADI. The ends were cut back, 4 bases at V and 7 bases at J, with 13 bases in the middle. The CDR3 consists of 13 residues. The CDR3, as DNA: TGCGCCAGCAGTGCGGGGGCGCGGGGTGGCTACACCTTC. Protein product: CASSAGARGGYTF.

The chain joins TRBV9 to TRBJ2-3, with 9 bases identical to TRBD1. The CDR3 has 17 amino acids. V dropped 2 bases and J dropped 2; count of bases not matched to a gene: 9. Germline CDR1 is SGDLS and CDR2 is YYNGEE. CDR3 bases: TGTGCCAGCAGCGTCAGATATGGGGACAGGGCCACAGATACGCAGTATTTT. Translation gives CASSVRYGDRATDTQYF.

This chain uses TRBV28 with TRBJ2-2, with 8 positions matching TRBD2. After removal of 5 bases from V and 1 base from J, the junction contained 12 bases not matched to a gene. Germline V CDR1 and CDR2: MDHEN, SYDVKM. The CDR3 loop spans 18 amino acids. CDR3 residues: CASSTHGLADLNTGELFF. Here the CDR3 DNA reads TGTGCCAGCAGTACCCATGGACTAGCAGATTTGAACACCGGGGAGCTGTTTTTT.

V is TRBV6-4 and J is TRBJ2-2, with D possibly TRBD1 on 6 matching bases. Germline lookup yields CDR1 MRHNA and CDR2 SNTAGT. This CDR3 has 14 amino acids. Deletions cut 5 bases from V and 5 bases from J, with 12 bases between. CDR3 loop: CASSNQGSTGELFF. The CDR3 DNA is TGTGCCAGCAGTAACCAGGGGTCTACCGGGGAGCTGTTTTTT.

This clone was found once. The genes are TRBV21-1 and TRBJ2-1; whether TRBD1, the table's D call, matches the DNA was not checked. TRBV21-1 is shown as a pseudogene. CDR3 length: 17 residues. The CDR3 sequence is CASSTRILGTGVNEQFF. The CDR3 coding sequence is TGTGCCAGCAGCACGCGGATACTTGGCACAGGGGTCAATGAGCAGTTCTTC.

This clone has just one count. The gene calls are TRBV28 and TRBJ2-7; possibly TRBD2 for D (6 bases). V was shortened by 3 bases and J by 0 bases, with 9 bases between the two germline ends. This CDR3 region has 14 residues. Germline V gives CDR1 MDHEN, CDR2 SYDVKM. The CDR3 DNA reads TGTGCCAGCAGTTTCAATAGCGGCTCCTACGAGCAGTACTTC. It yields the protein CASSFNSGSYEQYF.

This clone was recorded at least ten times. The CDR3 sequence: CASSVRAGAYNEQFF. CDR3 DNA sequence: TGTGCCAGCAGCGTTCGAGCGGGAGCTTACAATGAGCAGTTCTTC. This rearrangement joins TRBV9 to TRBJ2-1, with 8 positions matching TRBD2. The CDR3 covers 15 residues. CDR1 and CDR2 from the germline V gene are SGDLS and YYNGEE. The V segment lost 2 bases and the J segment 4 bases; nucleotides outside the gene matches: 5.